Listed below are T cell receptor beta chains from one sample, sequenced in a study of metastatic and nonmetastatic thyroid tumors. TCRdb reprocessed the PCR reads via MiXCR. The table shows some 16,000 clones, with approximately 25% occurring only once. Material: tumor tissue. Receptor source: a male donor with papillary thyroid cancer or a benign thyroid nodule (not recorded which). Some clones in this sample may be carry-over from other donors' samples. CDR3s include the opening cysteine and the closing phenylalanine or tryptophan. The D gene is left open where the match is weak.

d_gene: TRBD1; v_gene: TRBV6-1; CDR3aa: CASRIGGNQNQPQHF
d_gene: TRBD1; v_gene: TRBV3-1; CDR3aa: CASSHPGQGKNEQYF
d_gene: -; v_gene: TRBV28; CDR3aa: CASSPDPSGGYTF
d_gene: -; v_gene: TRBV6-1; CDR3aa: CASSSGVPYEQYF
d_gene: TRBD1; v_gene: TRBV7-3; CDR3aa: CASSMDRGRPAFF
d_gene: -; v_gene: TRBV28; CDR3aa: CASSLSGSNNEQFF
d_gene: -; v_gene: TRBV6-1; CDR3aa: CASSRTENTEAFF
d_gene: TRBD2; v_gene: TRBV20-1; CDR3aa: CSATGLAGVGNEQFF
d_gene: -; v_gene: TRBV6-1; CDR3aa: CASSEVFGIRTDTQYF
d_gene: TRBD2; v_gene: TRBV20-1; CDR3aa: CSARVDGGSGSAGTGELFF
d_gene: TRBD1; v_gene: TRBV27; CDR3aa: CASETGQGSSPLHF
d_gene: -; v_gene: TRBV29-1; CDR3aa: CSVEYATGTDTQYF
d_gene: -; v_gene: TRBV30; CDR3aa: CAWSLTALNTEAFF
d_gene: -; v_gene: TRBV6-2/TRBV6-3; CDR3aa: CASSASDMIFGYTF
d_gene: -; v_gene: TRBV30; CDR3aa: CAWRAKYAYEQYF
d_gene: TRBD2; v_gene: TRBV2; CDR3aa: CASSLVSGRRELFF